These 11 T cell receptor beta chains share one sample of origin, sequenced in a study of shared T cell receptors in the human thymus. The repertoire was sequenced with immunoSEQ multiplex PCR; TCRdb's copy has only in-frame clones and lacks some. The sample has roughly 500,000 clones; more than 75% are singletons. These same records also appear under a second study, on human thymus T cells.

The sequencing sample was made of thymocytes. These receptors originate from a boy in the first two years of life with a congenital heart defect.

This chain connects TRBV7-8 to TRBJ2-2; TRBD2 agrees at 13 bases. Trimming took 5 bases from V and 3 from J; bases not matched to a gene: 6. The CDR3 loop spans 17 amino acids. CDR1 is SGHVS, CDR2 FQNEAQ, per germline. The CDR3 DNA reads TGTGCCAGCAGCGAGGGACTAGCGGGGAAGGACACCGGGGAGCTGTTTTTT. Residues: CASSEGLAGKDTGELFF. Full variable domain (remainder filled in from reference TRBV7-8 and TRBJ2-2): GAGVSQSPRYKVAKRGQDVALRCDPISGHVSLFWYQQALGQGPEFLTYFQNEAQLDKSGLPSDRFFAERPEGSVSTLKIQRTQQEDSAVYLCASSEGLAGKDTGELFFGEGSRLTVL.

CDR3 DNA sequence: TGCGCCAGCAGCCCCACCCCCGACAGGGGGCGAGGTAAAGAGACCCAGTACTTC. Translation gives CASSPTPDRGRGKETQYF. The chain carries TRBV4-1 and TRBJ2-5; 10 positions match TRBD1. The CDR3 loop spans 18 amino acids. Trimming removed 4 bases from V and 3 bases from J; junction bases left unmatched: 14. Germline V gene lookup returns CDR1 MGHRA and CDR2 YSYEKL.

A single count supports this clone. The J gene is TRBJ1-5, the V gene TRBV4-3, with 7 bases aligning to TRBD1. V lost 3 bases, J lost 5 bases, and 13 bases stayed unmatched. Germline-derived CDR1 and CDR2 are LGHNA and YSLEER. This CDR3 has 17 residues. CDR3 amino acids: CASSQGYRRDSHQPQHF. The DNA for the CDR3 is TGCGCCAGCAGCCAGGGCTATCGAAGGGACAGCCATCAGCCCCAGCATTTT.

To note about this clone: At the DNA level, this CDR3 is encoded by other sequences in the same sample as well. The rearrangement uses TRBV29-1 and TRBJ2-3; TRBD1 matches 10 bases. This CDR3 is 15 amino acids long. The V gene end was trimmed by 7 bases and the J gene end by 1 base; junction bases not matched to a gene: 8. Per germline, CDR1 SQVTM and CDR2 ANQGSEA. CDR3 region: CSGMTGTGGTDTQYF. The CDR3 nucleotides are TGCAGCGGGATGACTGGGACAGGGGGCACAGATACGCAGTATTTT.

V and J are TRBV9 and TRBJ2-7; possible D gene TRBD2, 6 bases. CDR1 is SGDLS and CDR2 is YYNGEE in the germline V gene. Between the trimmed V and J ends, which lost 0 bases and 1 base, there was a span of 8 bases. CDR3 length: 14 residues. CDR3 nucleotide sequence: TGTGCCAGCAGCGTAGGGAGGGCATCCTACGAGCAGTACTTC. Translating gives CASSVGRASYEQYF.

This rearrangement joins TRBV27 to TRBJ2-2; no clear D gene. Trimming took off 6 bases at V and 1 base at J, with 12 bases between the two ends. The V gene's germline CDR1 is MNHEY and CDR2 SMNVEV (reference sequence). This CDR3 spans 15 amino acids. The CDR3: CASSSSQENTGELFF. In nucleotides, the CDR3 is TGTGCCAGCAGCTCTTCCCAGGAGAACACCGGGGAGCTGTTTTTT.

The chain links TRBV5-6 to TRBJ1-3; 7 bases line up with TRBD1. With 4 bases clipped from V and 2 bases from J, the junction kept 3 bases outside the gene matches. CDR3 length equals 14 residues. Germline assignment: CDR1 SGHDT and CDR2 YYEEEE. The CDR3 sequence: CASSPQGTGNTIYF. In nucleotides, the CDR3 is TGTGCCAGCAGCCCACAGGGGACTGGAAACACCATATATTTT.

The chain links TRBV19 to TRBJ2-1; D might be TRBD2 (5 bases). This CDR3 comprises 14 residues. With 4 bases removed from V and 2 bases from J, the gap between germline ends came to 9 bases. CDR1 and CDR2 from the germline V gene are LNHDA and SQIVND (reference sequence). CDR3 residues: CASSNGGPYNEQFF. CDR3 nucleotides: TGTGCCAGTAGTAATGGAGGCCCCTACAATGAGCAGTTCTTC.

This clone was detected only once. CDR3 sequence: CASSPGQIMNTEAFF. The CDR3 DNA sequence: TGTGCCAGCAGCCCGGGACAGATCATGAACACTGAAGCTTTCTTT. The rearrangement joins TRBV13 to TRBJ1-1; TRBD1 matches 7 bases. This CDR3 region has 15 residues. CDR1 and CDR2 (germline): PRHDT, FYEKMQ (reference sequence). V was clipped by 5 bases and J by 0 bases; unmatched bases: 6.

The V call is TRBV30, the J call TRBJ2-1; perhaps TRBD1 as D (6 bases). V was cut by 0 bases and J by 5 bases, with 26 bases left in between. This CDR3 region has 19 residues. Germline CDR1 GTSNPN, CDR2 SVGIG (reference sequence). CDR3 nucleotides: TGTGCCTGGAGTGTACTTGGGGCCCCGAAACAGGGTAGGCACAATGAGCAGTTCTTC. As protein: CAWSVLGAPKQGRHNEQFF.

CDR3 residues: CASGTSGRYEQYF. CDR3 DNA: TGTGCCAGCGGCACTAGCGGGAGGTACGAGCAGTACTTC. The J gene is TRBJ2-7, the V gene TRBV6-1; TRBD2 matches at 12 bases. The germline gives CDR1 MNHNS, CDR2 SASEGT. The CDR3 has 13 amino acids. Germline trimming cut 8 bases from V and 4 bases from J; bases unmatched to any gene: 3.